A selection of T cell receptor beta chains follows, all from one sample in a study of control samples from healthy donors and cancer patients. Only in-frame clones appear in the TCRdb table, and some are missing; sequencing was by immunoSEQ multiplex PCR. The sample has around 55,000 clones, approximately 94% seen once; the top ten hold less than 1.1%. Sequencing used blood. All receptors derive from a woman younger than 30 in good health. Each CDR3 is given without its conserved first and last residue. Each record gives: V gene, J gene, CDR3 protein.

>TRBV5-6|TRBJ2-2
ASSLRLRGRAGELF
>TRBV28|TRBJ2-3
ASSPGPSGGAKDTQY
>TRBV18|TRBJ1-3
ASSVGQAFAGNTIY
>TRBV24-1|TRBJ1-3
ATSDPRVGNTIY
>TRBV3-1/TRBV3-2|TRBJ1-5
ASSQDLGQPQH
>TRBV6-6|TRBJ2-1
ASTHFNEQF
>TRBV6-5|TRBJ2-7
ASSYSVSGGTYEQY
>TRBV13|TRBJ1-4
ASSFRGAVTEKLF
>TRBV19|TRBJ2-1
ASSISLGGGGPRNEQF
>TRBV10-3|TRBJ2-3
ATTSGNTDTQY
>TRBV6-2/TRBV6-3|TRBJ1-2
ASSWEWSYGYT
>TRBV28|TRBJ1-2
ASQRDRLAPNYGYT
>TRBV19|TRBJ2-3
ASSISGGNTDTQY
>TRBV5-6|TRBJ2-1
ASSLNGGGEQF
>TRBV7-9|TRBJ2-2
ASSQTGRRNTGELF
>TRBV27|TRBJ1-5
ASSSQGSNQPQH
>TRBV2|TRBJ1-4
ASSSRTVPPPGNEKLF
>TRBV29-1|TRBJ1-1
SGWGQMNTEAF
>TRBV6-1|TRBJ2-5
ASSASIGTGEETQY
>TRBV12-5|TRBJ2-4
ASGSTTLAKNIQY
>TRBV19|TRBJ1-1
ASSIGSTWEVNTEAF
>TRBV4-3|TRBJ2-5
ASSPERHTGETQY
>TRBV27|TRBJ1-2
ASRGLGGYT
>TRBV28|TRBJ1-2
ASSPGTGQNYGYT
>TRBV6-1|TRBJ2-1
ASSGATSGGASSYNEQF
>TRBV7-2|TRBJ1-5
ASSLRQGFSPNQPQH
>TRBV6-5|TRBJ1-5
ASSKRGGNQPQH
>TRBV6-1|TRBJ2-5
ASSEGEEVETQY
>TRBV9|TRBJ2-5
ASSPWGGETQY
>TRBV7-3|TRBJ2-5
ASSLGLRGTQETQY
>TRBV19|TRBJ1-2
ASTDRAYGYT
>TRBV6-2/TRBV6-3|TRBJ2-2
ASSYSGEAGELF